Described below is a single T cell receptor (beta chain) sequence and its context. The entry originates in a study of blood T cell repertoires in COVID-19. Generated by immunoSEQ multiplex PCR, the TCRdb table keeps only in-frame clones and is missing some. The sample lists hundreds of thousands of clones, approximately 86% occurring once. Clinical history reported by participants formed the basis on which cohorts were assigned. Trimming cost V 0 bases and J 9 bases, with 9 bases left between them. Germline values: CDR1 LGHDT, CDR2 YNNKEL (reference sequence). The CDR3 contains 13 residues. The specimen was PBMCs or T cells enriched from blood (not recorded which). This chain uses TRBV3-1 (or the pseudogene TRBV3-2) with TRBJ1-5; D call uncertain. This TCR was sampled from a woman aged 25 to 45 who had been exposed to COVID-19. CDR3 amino acids: CASSQDGERPQHF. The CDR3 DNA follows: TGTGCCAGCAGCCAAGATGGTGAGAGGCCCCAGCATTTT.